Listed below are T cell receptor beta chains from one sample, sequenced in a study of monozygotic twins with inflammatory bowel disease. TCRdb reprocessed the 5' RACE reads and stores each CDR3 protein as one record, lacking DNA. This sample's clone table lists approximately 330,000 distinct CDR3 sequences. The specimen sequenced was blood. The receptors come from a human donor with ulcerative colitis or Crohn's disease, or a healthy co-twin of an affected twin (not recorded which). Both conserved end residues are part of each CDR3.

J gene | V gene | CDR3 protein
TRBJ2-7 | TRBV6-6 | CASSYSSFYEQYF
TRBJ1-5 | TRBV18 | CASKTGLEGPQHF
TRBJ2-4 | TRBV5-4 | CASSQDPWGKNIQYF
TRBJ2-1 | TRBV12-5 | CASGSGTGDNYNEQFF
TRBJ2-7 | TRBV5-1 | CASSVTGTGNYEQYF
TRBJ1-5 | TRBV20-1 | CSARDGQGAHQPQHF
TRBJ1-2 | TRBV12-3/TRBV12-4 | CASSPKTGNYGYTF
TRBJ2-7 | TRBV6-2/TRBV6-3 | CAINSDTPHEQYF
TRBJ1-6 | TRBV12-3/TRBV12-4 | CASSRTRAVGSPLHF
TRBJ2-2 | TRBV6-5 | CASSWGVNRATGELFF
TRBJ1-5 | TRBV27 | CASSSTGSGQPQHF
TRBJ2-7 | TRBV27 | CASSLEHGNYYEQYF
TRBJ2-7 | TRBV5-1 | CASSQTGRSYEQYF
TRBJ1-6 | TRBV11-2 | CASSLEAHRASSPLHF
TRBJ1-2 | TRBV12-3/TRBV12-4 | CASSRTGTYGYTF
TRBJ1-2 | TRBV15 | CATSRDLSPNYGYTF
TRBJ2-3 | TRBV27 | CASSLSEPRTDTQYF
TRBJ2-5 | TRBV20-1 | CSARDRTSGQETQYF
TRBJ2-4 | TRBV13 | CASSILPETGGNIQYF
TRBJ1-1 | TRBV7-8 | CASSLAESGNTEAFF
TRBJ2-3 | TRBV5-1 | CASSRETGDTQYF
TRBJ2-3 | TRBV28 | CASSAVTDTQYF
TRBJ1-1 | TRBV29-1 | CSVDDRLNTEAFF
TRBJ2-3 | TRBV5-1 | CASSLASQVADTQYF
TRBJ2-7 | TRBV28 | CASSFRVVGYEQYF
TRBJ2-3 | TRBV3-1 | CASSPPIRASGSTDTQYF
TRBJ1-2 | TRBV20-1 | CSAGKQLNYGYTF
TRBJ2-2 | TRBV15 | CATSRDRATGELFF
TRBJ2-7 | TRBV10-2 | CASRIAGRYEQYF
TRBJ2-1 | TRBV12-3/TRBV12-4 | CASSFSGGYNEQFF
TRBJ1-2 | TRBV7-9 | CASSSPESGMDGYTF
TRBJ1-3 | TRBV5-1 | CASSGTSSGNTIYF
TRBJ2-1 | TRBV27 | CAGSLRGGQSYNEQFF
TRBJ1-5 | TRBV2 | CASSEVNQPQHF
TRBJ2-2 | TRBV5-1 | CASTLRDANTGELFF
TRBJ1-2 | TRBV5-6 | CASSWGLRANYGYTF
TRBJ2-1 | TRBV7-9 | CASSLGLAGGSYNEQFF
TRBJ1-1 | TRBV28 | CASSPMGGHPNTEAFF
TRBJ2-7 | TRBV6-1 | CASSPLRTGGSYELYF
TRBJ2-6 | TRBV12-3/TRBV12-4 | CASSFSGRAFSGANVLTF
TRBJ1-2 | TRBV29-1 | CSVEDRVGQVNNYGYTF
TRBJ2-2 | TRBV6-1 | CASIAQKNTGELFF
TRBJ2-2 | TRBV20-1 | CSARESRGGTGELFF
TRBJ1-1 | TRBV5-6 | CASSLALGGGTEAFF
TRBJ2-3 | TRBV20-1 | CSARGGLARTDTQYF
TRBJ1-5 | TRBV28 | CASSLSGGIQPQHF
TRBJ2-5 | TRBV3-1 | CASSPPVTGPWETQYF
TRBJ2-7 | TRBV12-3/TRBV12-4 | CASSGSGRMILYEQYF
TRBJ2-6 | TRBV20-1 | CSAQVTGSGANVLTF
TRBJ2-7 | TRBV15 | CATSPDRSYEQYF
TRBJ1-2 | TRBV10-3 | CAIRAKLTDYYGYTF
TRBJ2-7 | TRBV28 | CASSFPGQGRSEQYF
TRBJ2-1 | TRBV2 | CASSEKVYNEQFF
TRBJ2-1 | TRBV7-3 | CASSEGAGLEQFF